This T cell receptor (beta chain) was retrieved from a study of OX40 agonist ivuxolimab in advanced cancers. Baseline was the first blood sampling point, followed by cycle 4 day 1 and cycle 7 day 1. Germline-derived CDR1 and CDR2 are SEHNR and FQNEAQ (reference sequence). The length of the CDR3 is 17 residues. With 4 bases clipped from V and 6 bases from J, the junction kept 12 bases outside the gene matches. Measured with immunoSEQ multiplex PCR; TCRdb has only the in-frame clones, and not every one. The sample shows tens of thousands of clones, roughly 92% of them seen only once. The input for sequencing was CD4+ or CD8+ T cells sorted from blood, taken in a trial of the OX40 agonist ivuxolimab. The V call is TRBV7-9, the J call TRBJ2-1, with TRBD2 matching 10 bases. The origin of this receptor is an adult with an advanced solid tumor such as melanoma, head and neck, liver or kidney cancer. As DNA, the CDR3 is TGTGCCAGCAGCTCGGGGACCTGGACTAGCGGACGCAATGAGCAGTTCTTC. It is translated as CASSSGTWTSGRNEQFF.